This TCR beta chain was identified during a study of tumor-infiltrating lymphocytes in primary liver carcinoma (dated by TCRdb to about 2017). A note on the overall study: Of the five patients (three men and two women, aged 30 to 69 years), four had hepatocellular carcinoma and one had combined HCC and intrahepatic cholangiocarcinoma. The five patients had tumors of stage T1-T3 N0M0, with maximum diameters ranging from about 4.2 to 11 cm. Agilent mRNA microarray profiling was performed on the 25 tumor region samples to relate TCRbeta repertoire diversity to the local molecular phenotype. Technical replicate repertoires showed high reproducibility, with mean shared-clone rates roughly 0.89 and correlation coefficients above 0.98. A total of roughly 35 specimens from 5 patients underwent TCRbeta repertoire sequencing, comprising 25 tumor regions, 5 adjacent noncancerous liver tissues and 5 peripheral blood samples. Each sample produced about 3.5 to 8 million productive TCRbeta reads, and read depth showed no significant difference between tissue types. Across five regions of each liver tumor, along with adjacent normal tissue and blood, the study brought together TCRbeta repertoire sequencing, expression microarrays and whole-exome sequencing. Paper-wide results and their limitations: Only the TCR beta chain was sequenced, so true repertoire diversity is likely underestimated because unpaired alpha chains were not captured. Just about 7-25% of top clones turned up in all five regions of a tumor, which suggests spatial heterogeneity among tumor-infiltrating T cells. The study included only a few patients, and the authors note findings should be validated in a larger study. Since the samples were bulk and unsorted, there was no way to compare CD4+ and CD8+ T cell repertoires. Consistent with antigen-driven expansion, pairs of tumor regions showed higher repertoire overlap (mean roughly 35%) than either tumor-adjacent pairs (around 17%) or tumor-blood pairs (about 15%). Compared with blood, tumors had a significantly larger share of the repertoire taken up by the top 250 clones (p = 0.039).

This clonotype was recorded once. Its binding antigen is unknown. The DNA is omitted, as the CDR3 cannot be located on it reliably, and the CDR3 follows TCRdb's listing. A constant-region primer and ProtoScript II reverse transcriptase were used to reverse-transcribe TCRbeta-specific cDNA from roughly 480 ng total RNA. Construction of the TCRbeta libraries relied on three nested rounds of multiplex PCR, following a slightly modified ARM-PCR procedure. The first two PCR rounds used multiplex TRBV1-TRBV30 forward primers with a Cbeta reverse primer, each for approximately 11 cycles. A final 25-cycle PCR with Deep VentR polymerase added sample barcodes and Illumina adapters. Before sequencing, amplicons of 200-500 bp were gel-purified using a QIAquick gel extraction kit. An Illumina HiSeq 2500 was used to sequence the TCRbeta amplicons, generating 250-bp paired-end reads. From the authors' description of their analysis: To recover full CDR3 sequences, reads were quality-trimmed using Trimmomatic v0.33 and paired reads were then merged using FLASH v1.2.11. V, D and J germline segments were assigned to the rearranged TCRbeta sequences by MiGEC v1.2.1b. Clonotype statistics, along with Shannon-Wiener diversity indices, were calculated using VDJtools v1.0.0. To reduce sampling bias, subsequent analyses other than the diversity analysis used only the 250 most abundant clonotypes in each sample. TCRdb took the public reads, trimmed them with fastp at Q25, ran MiXCR for clone calling and kept in-frame beta chains. All rows with the same CDR3 protein become a single entry with the most common DNA and genes. The authors' filters were not applied to this entry. This sample is represented by tens of thousands of distinct CDR3 sequences; roughly two thirds of them were singletons. The ten biggest clones cover under 45% of the sample.

The CDR3 starts with the cysteine, ends with the phenylalanine, and has 12 residues. CDR1 SQVTM and CDR2 ANQGSEA were looked up in the germline V gene. Total RNA and DNA were co-extracted without cell sorting from roughly 20-30 mg of bulk tissue using the AllPrep DNA/RNA mini kit. Roughly five patients with histopathologically diagnosed primary liver carcinoma underwent surgical resection in China between late 2015 and March 2016. At the time of sampling, the patients were treatment-naive and had chronic HBV infection. Each tumor was sampled at five spatially separated regions: the superior, inferior, left-lateral and right-lateral poles and the tumor centre. Histological examination found more than 85% viable tumor cells in every tumor sample. Pieces of fresh tumor and adjacent tissue were cut in half, with one half kept in RNAlater at -80 degrees C and the other half sent for histology.

This sequence uses TRBV29-1 and TRBJ1-2. The sequence was collected from a man between 40 and 49 years old with primary liver carcinoma and hepatitis B virus infection. The sequenced sample consisted of liver tumor tissue from sampling region 4. The cell subset or site label on this specimen signifies: tumor region T4, right-lateral pole. The CDR3 amino acid sequence is: CSGGGLNYGCTF.